This T cell receptor beta chain was captured by sequencing in a study of T cells after yellow fever vaccination. Background on the study: Those fractions that held only low numbers of cells were prepared using the SMART-Seq v4 Ultra Low Input RNA kit.

MiXCR was run by TCRdb on the 5' RACE reads, yielding one entry per CDR3 protein. The sample includes some 48,000 distinct CDR3 sequences, roughly 6.4% of them seen just once. Findings of the study overall: Reappearance after the booster was observed for most primary-vaccination clones (about 97% CD4, roughly 90% CD8). The secondary T-cell response peaked on day 5, not day 15, but was weaker.

The CDR3 has 18 amino acids. Germline values: CDR1 SGHAT, CDR2 FQDESV (reference sequence). V shed 4 bases, J shed 1 base, and the junction held 12 bases outside the gene matches. There are a few counts of this clonotype. The chain carries TRBV11-1 and TRBJ2-7, with TRBD1 matching 11 bases. The TCR was taken from a man between 25 and 39 years old who received the YFV17D yellow fever vaccine. Sequences were derived from PBMCs, either bulk or a sorted T-cell subset (CD4+, CD8+, memory, or dextramer-sorted; not recorded which), sampled 45 days after the yellow fever booster vaccination. CDR3 DNA sequence: TGTGCCAGCAGCTCAGGGGACAGGGGGAGGGAGAGGTCCTACGAGCAGTACTTC. Translating gives CASSSGDRGRERSYEQYF.